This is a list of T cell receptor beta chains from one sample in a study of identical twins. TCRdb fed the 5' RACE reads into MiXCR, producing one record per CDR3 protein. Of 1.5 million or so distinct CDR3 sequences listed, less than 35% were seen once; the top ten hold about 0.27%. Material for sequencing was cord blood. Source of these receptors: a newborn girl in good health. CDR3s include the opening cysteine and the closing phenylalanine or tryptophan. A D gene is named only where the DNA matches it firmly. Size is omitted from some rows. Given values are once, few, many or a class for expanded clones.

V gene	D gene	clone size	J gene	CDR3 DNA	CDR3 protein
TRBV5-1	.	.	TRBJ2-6	TGCGCCAGCAGCTTCGACAGCTCTGGGGCCAACGTCCTGATTTTC	CASSFDSSGANVLIF
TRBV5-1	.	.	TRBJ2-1	TGCGCCCGCAGCTTGGTAGGGGGTACCTACAATGAGCAGTTCTTC	CARSLVGGTYNEQFF
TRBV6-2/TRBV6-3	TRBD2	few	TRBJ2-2	TGTGCCAGCCACCCGCGACTAGCGGGAGTCTCCGGGGAGCTGTTTTTT	CASHPRLAGVSGELFF
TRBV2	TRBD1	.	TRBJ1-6	TGTGCCAGCAGGGACAGGGGGCTCGCCTATAATTCACCCCTCCACTTT	CASRDRGLAYNSPLHF
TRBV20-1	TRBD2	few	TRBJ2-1	TGCAGTGCTAGATTCCTAGCGGGCCTCAACAATGAGCAGTTCTTC	CSARFLAGLNNEQFF
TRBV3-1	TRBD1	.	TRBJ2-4	TGTGCCAGCAGCGCCGAGAGGGACAGGGTAGCCAAAAACATTCAGTACTTC	CASSAERDRVAKNIQYF
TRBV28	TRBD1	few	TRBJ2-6	TGTGCCAGCAGTTCAGGGACAGGGGGCGCTGGGGCCAACGTCCTGACTTTC	CASSSGTGGAGANVLTF
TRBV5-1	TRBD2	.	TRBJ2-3	TGCGCCAGCAGCTTCCTAGCGGAGATCACAGATACGCAGTATTTT	CASSFLAEITDTQYF
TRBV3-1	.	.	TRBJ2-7	TGTGCCAGCGGCCGCGGATGGGGCAGAGTCCGCTCCTACGAGCAGTACTTC	CASGRGWGRVRSYEQYF
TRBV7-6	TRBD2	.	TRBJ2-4	TGTGCCAGCAGCTTGTCGAGGGAGGGCATTCAGTACTTC	CASSLSREGIQYF
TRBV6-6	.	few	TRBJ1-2	TGTGCCAGCAGTTACTCTATCACGGGAGGTGGCTACACCTTC	CASSYSITGGGYTF
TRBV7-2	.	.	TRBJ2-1	TGTGCCTGCAGCTTAGTCGGGAATGAGCAGTTCTTC	CACSLVGNEQFF
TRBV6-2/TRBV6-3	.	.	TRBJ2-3	TGTGCCGGCAGGTCCTTAGGCACAGATACGCAGTATTTT	CAGRSLGTDTQYF
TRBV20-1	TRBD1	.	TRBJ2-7	TGCAGTGCTAGGTACCGGGACAGCTACGAGCAGTACTTC	CSARYRDSYEQYF
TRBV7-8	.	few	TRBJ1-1	TGTGCCAGCAGCGTAGGGCGGGAAGACACTGAAGCTTTCTTT	CASSVGREDTEAFF
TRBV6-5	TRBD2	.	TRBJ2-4	TGTGCCAGCAGCCATCATCGCGGGAGAAACATTCAGTACTTC	CASSHHRGRNIQYF
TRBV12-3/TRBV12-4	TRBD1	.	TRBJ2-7	TGTGCCAGCAGTCCCCGGACAGGGCTGGCCTACGAGCAGTACTTC	CASSPRTGLAYEQYF
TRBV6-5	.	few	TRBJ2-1	TGTGCCAGCAGTTACCTGGGGAGGCAGTTCTTC	CASSYLGRQFF
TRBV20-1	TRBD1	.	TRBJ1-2	TGCAGTGCTAAGACAGGGAACGGCTACACCTTC	CSAKTGNGYTF
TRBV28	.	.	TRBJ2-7	TGTGCCAGCAGTTTCGGTCAAGGGGGAGGGCCCCCTTCCTACGAGCAGTACTTC	CASSFGQGGGPPSYEQYF
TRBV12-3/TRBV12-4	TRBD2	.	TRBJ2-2	TGTGCCAGCAGTTTGGAGTGGGTAGCGGGAGGAACCGGGGAGCTGTTTTTT	CASSLEWVAGGTGELFF
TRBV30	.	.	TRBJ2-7	TGTGCCTGGAGTTTATACTACGAGCAGTACTTC	CAWSLYYEQYF
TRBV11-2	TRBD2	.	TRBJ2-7	TGTGCCAGCAGCTCCTTAGCGGGAGGGCCTCGCGAGCAGTACTTC	CASSSLAGGPREQYF
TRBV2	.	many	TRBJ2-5	TGTGCCAGCACTCTAGAGACCCAGTACTTC	CASTLETQYF
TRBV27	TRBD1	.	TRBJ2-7	TGTGCCAGCAGTTTATCAGACAGGGGGTACTCGCAGTACTTC	CASSLSDRGYSQYF
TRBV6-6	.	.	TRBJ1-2	TGTGCCAGCAGCAAACCGGGACGGGGGCCTAACTATGGCTACACCTTC	CASSKPGRGPNYGYTF
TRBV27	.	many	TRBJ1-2	TGTGCCAGCAGTCCGGGATTGGGCTACACCTTC	CASSPGLGYTF
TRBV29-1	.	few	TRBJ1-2	TGCAGCGTTGAAGGACAGTTCTATGGCTACACCTTC	CSVEGQFYGYTF
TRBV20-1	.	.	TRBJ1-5	TGCAGTGCTTACGGGACCCAGGGAAATCAGCCCCAGCATTTT	CSAYGTQGNQPQHF
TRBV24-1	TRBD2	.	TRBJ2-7	TGTGCCACCAGTGATCGGACTAGCGGGAGCCCCTACGAGCAGTACTTC	CATSDRTSGSPYEQYF
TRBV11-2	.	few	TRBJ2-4	TGTGCCAGCAGCTCCCGTGGTAGCCCACTAGCCAAAAACATTCAGTACTTC	CASSSRGSPLAKNIQYF
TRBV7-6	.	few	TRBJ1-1	TGTGCCAGCAGCTCCACCGGCCGGGAAAATGAAGCTTTCTTT	CASSSTGRENEAFF
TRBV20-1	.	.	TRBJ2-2	TGCAGTGCGAAGGCGGGGTTACCGGGCGGGGAGCTGTTTTTT	CSAKAGLPGGELFF
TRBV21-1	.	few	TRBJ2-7	TGTGCCAGCAGCAACGAGGAGCTTGCGTACCGCGGGGGGACCTACGAGCAGTACTTC	CASSNEELAYRGGTYEQYF
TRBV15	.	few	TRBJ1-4	TGTGCCACCAGCAGGATCTACAGGGTCGGGAATGAAAAACTGTTTTTT	CATSRIYRVGNEKLFF
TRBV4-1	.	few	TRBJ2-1	TGCGCCAGCAGCGTCCTGGGGCCCTACAATGAGCAGTTCTTC	CASSVLGPYNEQFF
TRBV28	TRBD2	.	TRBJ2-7	TGTGCCAGCAGTTCTAGCGGGTCGGGTTACGAGCAGTACTTC	CASSSSGSGYEQYF
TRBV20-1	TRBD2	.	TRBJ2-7	TGCAGTGCTCAAACTAGCGGGAGGGCCCACGAGCAGTACTTC	CSAQTSGRAHEQYF
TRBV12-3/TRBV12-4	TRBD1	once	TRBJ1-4	TGTGCCAGCAGTTTAGGACAGGGGGCAACTAATGAAAAACCGTTTTTT	CASSLGQGATNEKPFF
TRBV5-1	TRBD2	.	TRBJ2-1	TGCGCCAGCAGCCCATTGAGCGGGGGGGCCAATGAGCAGTTCTTC	CASSPLSGGANEQFF
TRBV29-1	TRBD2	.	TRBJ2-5	TGCAGCGTTGAACCCCCTAGCGGGAGCGTTGGGACCCAGTACTTC	CSVEPPSGSVGTQYF
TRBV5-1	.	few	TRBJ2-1	TGCGCCAGCAGTAGGGGGGCCGGGGACAATGAGCAGTTCTTC	CASSRGAGDNEQFF
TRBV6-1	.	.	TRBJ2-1	TGTGCCAGCCCCGGGACGGCCGACAATGAGCAGTTCTTC	CASPGTADNEQFF
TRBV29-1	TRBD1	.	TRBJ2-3	TGCAGCGTTGGGACAGGGCACACAGATACGCAGTATTTT	CSVGTGHTDTQYF
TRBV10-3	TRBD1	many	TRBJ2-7	TGTGCCACCAGGACAGACTCCTCGCACAGGGGCAACGAGCAGTACTTC	CATRTDSSHRGNEQYF
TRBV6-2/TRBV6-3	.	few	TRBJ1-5	TGTGCCAGCAGTTTTCACGAGCGATATAGCAATCAGCCCCAGCATTTT	CASSFHERYSNQPQHF
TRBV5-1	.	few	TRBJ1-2	TGCGCCAGCAGCCCAGACCAGGGAGATGGCTACACCTTC	CASSPDQGDGYTF
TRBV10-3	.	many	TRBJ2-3	TGTGCCATCAGGGTAGAACAGACAGATACGCAGTATTTT	CAIRVEQTDTQYF
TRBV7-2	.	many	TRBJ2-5	TGTGCCAGCAGTCAAAGGCATTTAAAAGAGACCCAGTACTTC	CASSQRHLKETQYF
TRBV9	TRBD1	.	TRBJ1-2	TGTGCCAGCAGCGTGGGACAGGTTAACTATGGCTACACCTTC	CASSVGQVNYGYTF
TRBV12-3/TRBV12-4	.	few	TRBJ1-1	TGTGCCAGCAGCCGCCGGGACACTTCTCGGACTGAAGCTTTCTTT	CASSRRDTSRTEAFF
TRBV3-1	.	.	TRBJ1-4	TGTGCCAGCAGCCAGCATGAAAAACTGTTTTTT	CASSQHEKLFF
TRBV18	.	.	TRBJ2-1	TGTGCCAGCTCACCAAGAAGCGGTTCACCCAACAATGAGCAGTTCTTC	CASSPRSGSPNNEQFF
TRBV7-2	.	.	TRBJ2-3	TGTGCCAGCACCTCCAACCCCCTCTGGGGGGATACGCAGTATTTT	CASTSNPLWGDTQYF
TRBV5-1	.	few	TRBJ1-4	TGCGCCAGCAGCTTTTCCGGGGGCCGGCAAAATGAAAAACTGTTTTTT	CASSFSGGRQNEKLFF
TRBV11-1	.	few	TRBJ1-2	TGTGCCAGCAGCTTAACGCTCCTGGGCTATGGCTACACCTTC	CASSLTLLGYGYTF
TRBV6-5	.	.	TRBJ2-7	TGTGCCAGCAGTCCCAGCGTGGGGGGGGCCTACAATGAGCAGTACTTC	CASSPSVGGAYNEQYF
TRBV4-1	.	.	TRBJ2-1	TGCGCCAGCAGCCGTTATGGCGGTCTGATGCATGAGCAGTTCTTC	CASSRYGGLMHEQFF
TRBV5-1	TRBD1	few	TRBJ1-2	TGCGCCAGCAGCTTTCAGGGGGCGCGGGGCTACACCTTC	CASSFQGARGYTF